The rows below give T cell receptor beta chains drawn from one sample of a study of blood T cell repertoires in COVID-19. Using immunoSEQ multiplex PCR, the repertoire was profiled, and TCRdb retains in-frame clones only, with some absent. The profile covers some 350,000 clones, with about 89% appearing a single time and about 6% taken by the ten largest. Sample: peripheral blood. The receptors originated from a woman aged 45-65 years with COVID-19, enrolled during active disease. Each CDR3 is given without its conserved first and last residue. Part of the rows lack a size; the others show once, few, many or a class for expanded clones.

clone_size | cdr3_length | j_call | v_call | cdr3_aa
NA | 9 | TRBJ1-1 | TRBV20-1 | SAWRNTEAF
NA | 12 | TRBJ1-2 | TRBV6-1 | ASSGPGQRDGYT
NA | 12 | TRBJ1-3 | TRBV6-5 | ASSPDRTGNTIY
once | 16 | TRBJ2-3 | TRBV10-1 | ASSIPGTSGASTDTQY
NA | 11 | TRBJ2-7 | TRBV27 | ASSLRGSYEQY
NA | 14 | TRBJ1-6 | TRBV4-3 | ASSQDREGWGSPLH
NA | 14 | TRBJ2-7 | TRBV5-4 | ASRPGTSGNSYEQY
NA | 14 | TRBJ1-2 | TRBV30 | AWSSPWDRGSSGYT
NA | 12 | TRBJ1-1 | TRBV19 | ASSTRDRGTEAF
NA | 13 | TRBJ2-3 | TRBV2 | ASRLQRGSTDTQY
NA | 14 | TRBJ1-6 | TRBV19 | ASRPRDSMGNSPLH
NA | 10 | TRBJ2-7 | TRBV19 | ASSQGAYEQY
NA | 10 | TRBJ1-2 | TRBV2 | ASSELASGYT
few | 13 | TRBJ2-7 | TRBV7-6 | ASSLEAGGPYEQY
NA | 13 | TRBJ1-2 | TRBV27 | ASSFLGQYPYGYT
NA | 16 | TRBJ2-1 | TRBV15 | ATSRDNRGGPWGNEQF
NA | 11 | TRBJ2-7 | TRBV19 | ASSIFGTGEQY
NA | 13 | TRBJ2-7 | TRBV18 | ASSPPAGQGNEQY
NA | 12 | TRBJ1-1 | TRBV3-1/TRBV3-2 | ASSGGRGNTEAF
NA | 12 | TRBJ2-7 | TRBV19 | ASSGTGDASKQY
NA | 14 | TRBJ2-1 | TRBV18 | ASSETRVPTYNEQF
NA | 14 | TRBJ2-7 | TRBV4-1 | ASSRISGTITYEQY
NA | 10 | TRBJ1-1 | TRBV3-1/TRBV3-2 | ASSRRDSEAF
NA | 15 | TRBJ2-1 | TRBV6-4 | ASSDSSLKLRVNEQF
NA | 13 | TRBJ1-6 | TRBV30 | AWRRISSYNSPLH
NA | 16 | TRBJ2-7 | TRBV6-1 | ASSDGGQVGRAAYEQY
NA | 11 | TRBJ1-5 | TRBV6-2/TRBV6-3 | ASSQSLNQPQH
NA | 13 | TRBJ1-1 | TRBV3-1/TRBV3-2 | ASSRRQGANTEAF
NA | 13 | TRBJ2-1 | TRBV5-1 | ASSRGQGLDNEQF
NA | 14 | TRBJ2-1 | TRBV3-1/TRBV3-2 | ASSQESGRAKNEQF
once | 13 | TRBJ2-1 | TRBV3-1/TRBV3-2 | ASSQGYLAGWEQF
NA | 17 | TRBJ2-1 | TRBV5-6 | ASIRRWTSGISSYNEQF
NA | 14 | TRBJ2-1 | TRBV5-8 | ASSRFQGSSYNEQF
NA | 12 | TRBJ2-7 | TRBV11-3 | ASSHPGQGGKQY
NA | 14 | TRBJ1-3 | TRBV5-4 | ASSLGRDSSGNTIY
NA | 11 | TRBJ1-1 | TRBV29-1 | SVVEFSGTEAF
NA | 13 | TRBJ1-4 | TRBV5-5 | ASSWTGSLWEKLF
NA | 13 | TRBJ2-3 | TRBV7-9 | ASSSQQASTDTQY
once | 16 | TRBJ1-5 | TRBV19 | ASSIRLRTGLSNQPQH
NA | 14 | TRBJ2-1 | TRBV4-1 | ASSQDLSRTGTGQF
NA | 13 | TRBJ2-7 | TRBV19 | ASSPGQGARGEQY
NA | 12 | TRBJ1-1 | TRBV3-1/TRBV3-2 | ASSTDPGQGEAF